Below, one T cell receptor (beta chain) is given with its context. Which antigen it targets is not known. No much larger clone exists at a distance of one base, and base qualities are not known. The data stem from a study of blood T cell repertoires in COVID-19 (dated by TCRdb to 2018 to 2021). Regarding the study in general: Samples covering the acute and convalescent phases of COVID-19 were provided by collaborators in the United States, Italy and Spain. The material from the prospective study consisted of cDNA or gDNA derived from T cells, B-cell-depleted T cells, or PBMCs. The dataset comprised deeply sampled blood TCRbeta repertoires from subjects exposed to, actively infected with, or recovered from COVID-19. Where HLA class I and class II types were available, the types were taken from metadata supplied by the sample provider, not from assay-based typing. The samples were drawn from the first 160 participants of the ongoing ImmuneRACE study and from 950 to 1,500 subjects provided by 6 global collaborators. The repertoires were released in a freely available public database intended as a resource for research on the immune response to SARS-CoV-2. Sample metadata almost always included a de-identified subject ID, COVID-19 status, age in years and sex. Points the paper makes about the study in general: Clinical and demographic metadata were provided uncurated, with the amount varying by source and participant.

Collaborating institutions collected whole blood in K2EDTA tubes following their own protocols. For TCRbeta analysis, collaborators shipped samples in one of three forms: frozen whole blood, isolated PBMCs, or DNA extracted from either of those sample types. TCRbeta CDR3 regions were amplified from genomic DNA using the immunoSEQ Assay, a bias-controlled multiplex PCR. The study's own analysis went as follows. Nucleated cell counts per sample were estimated from amplification of reference gene primers within the assay. To quantify the absolute abundance of each unique TCRbeta CDR3 rearrangement, sequence reads were collapsed and filtered. For each sample, productive Simpson clonality was calculated as the square root of Simpson's diversity index over productive rearrangements. The table comes from immuneACCESS by way of TCRdb, which keeps in-frame sequences with V and J called. Part of the clones is missing from these tables; in studies checked, under half for an unresolved V gene and the rest for unknown reasons. V and J calls and clone size are copied from that table; D and trimming were computed from the DNA. The sample has tens of thousands of clones on record, 70% to 90% of them singletons. The ten biggest clones cover about 6% of the sample.

This TCR was recovered from a woman at least 80 years old with active or convalescent COVID-19. What was sequenced was peripheral blood.

The nucleotide sequence reads TGTGCCAGCAGCTTGGATGCCGGGAGGGGTTGGGGAGAGACCCAGTACTTC. Translated, it gives CASSLDAGRGWGETQYF. The chain links TRBV5-4 with TRBJ2-5, and TRBD2 aligns with 8 junction nucleotides. The germline V gene (reference sequence) yields SGHNT for CDR1 and YYREEE for CDR2. From its cysteine to its phenylalanine, the CDR3 spans 17 amino acids. Only the CDR3 DNA stays, 51 bases, in frame from base 1. V and J are trimmed by 0 bases and 4 bases, and the gene matches miss 11 bases of the junction.